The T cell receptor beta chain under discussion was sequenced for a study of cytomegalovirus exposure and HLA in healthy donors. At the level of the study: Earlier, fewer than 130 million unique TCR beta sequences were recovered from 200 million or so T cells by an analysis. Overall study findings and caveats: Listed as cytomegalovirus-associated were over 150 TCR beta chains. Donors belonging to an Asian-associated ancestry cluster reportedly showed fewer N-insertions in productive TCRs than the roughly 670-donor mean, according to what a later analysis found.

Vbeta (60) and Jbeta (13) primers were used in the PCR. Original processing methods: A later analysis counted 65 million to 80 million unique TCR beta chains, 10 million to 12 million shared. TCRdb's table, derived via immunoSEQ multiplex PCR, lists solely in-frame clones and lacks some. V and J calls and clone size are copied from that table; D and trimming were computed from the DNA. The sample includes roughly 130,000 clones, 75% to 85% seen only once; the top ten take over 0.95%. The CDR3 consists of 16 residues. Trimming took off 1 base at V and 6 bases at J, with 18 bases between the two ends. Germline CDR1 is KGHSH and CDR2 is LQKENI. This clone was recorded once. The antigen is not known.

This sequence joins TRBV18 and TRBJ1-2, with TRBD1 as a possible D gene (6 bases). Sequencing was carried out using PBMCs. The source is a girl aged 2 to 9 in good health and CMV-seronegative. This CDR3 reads CASSPRGRGGEDGYTF. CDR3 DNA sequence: TGTGCCAGCTCACCACGTGGCCGAGGGGGAGAAGATGGCTACACCTTC.